These 27 T cell receptor beta chains share one sample of origin, sequenced in a study of T cell repertoires in breast cancer. The expanded emulsion RT-PCR method captured paired alpha and beta chains from CD8+ T cells. Blocking oligonucleotides added to a second nested PCR suppressed unpaired genes. TCRdb passed the emulsion pairing reads through MiXCR, listing each CDR3 protein once. The sample lists about 40,000 distinct CDR3 sequences, 45% to 50% occurring once. The specimen was CD8+ T cells. The receptors originated from a pool of human donors with breast cancer or a healthy control (not recorded which).

The chain joins TRBV19 to TRBJ2-1; perhaps TRBD2 as D (5 bases). V gave up 3 bases and J gave up 7 bases, with 13 bases separating them. Germline V CDR1 and CDR2: LNHDA, SQIVND (reference sequence). The CDR3 covers 14 residues. The CDR3 region has the DNA TGTGCCAGTAGTATCTCACAACTAGTTAATGAGCAGTTCTTC. It is translated as CASSISQLVNEQFF.

This clonotype was observed a few times. This chain uses TRBV18 with TRBJ1-1, with D unresolved. Germline V gene sequence: CDR1 KGHSH, CDR2 LQKENI. CDR3 length: 15 amino acids. Trimming left V 6 bases short and J 4 bases short, with 18 bases between. The CDR3 loop is CASSYEQGSITEAFF. CDR3 bases: TGTGCCAGCTCGTATGAACAAGGTTCGATCACTGAAGCTTTCTTT. Variable domain in full (rest from reference TRBV18 and TRBJ1-1): NAGVMQNPRHLVRRRGQEARLRCSPMKGHSHVYWYRQLPEEGLKFMVYLQKENIIDESGMPKERFSAEFPKEGPSILRIQQVVRGDSAAYFCASSYEQGSITEAFFGQGTRLTVV.

The sample holds many counts of this clonotype. This chain connects TRBV6-1 to TRBJ1-1; D is unresolved. This CDR3 has 15 amino acids. Trimming removed 8 bases from V and 0 bases from J, with 16 bases in between. From germline, CDR1 is MNHNS and CDR2 SASEGT. The CDR3 here is CASQYLASVNTEAFF. The CDR3, as DNA: TGTGCCAGCCAATACCTTGCCAGTGTGAACACTGAAGCTTTCTTT.

The V gene is TRBV6-4, the J gene TRBJ2-3; no reliable D call. The CDR3 sequence is 12 residues long. Germline V gene sequence: CDR1 MRHNA, CDR2 SNTAGT. Trimming shortened V by 2 bases and J by 8 bases, and 8 bases separated the two germline ends. The CDR3 protein is CASSDPFGTQYF. The CDR3 region has the DNA TGTGCCAGCAGTGACCCGTTTGGTACGCAGTATTTT.

This clonotype was detected only a few times. One end of the junction is discordant with germline, which a read error may explain. The chain is built from TRBV4-1 and TRBJ1-2, with D possibly matching TRBD1 (6 bases). This CDR3 spans 12 amino acids. The germline gives CDR1 MGHRA, CDR2 YSYEKL. The CDR3 DNA follows: TGTGCCAGCAGCCAGGGGAACTATGGCTACACCTTC. Translating gives CASSQGNYGYTF.

DNA for the CDR3: TGTGCCAGCAGCCCAGAACCTTTGAGCAATCAGCCCCAGCATTTT. This encodes CASSPEPLSNQPQHF. The rearrangement links TRBV7-2 to TRBJ1-5; D uncertain. Trimming stripped 5 bases from V and 1 base from J, with 12 bases between. Germline V gene sequence: CDR1 SGHTA, CDR2 FQGNSA. CDR3 length: 15 residues. Using reference TRBV7-2 and TRBJ1-5 for the parts outside the CDR3, the full variable domain is GAGVSQSPSNKVTEKGKDVELRCDPISGHTALYWYRQSLGQGLEFLIYFQGNSAPDKSGLPSDRFSAERTGGSVSTLTIQRTQQEDSAVYLCASSPEPLSNQPQHFGDGTRLSIL.

The V call is TRBV2, the J call TRBJ2-4; 10 bases map to TRBD2. Germline V gene data show CDR1 as SNHLY and CDR2 as FYNNEI. The CDR3 consists of 16 residues. With V trimmed by 4 bases and J by 7 bases, 10 bases remained unmatched. The CDR3 nucleotides read TGTGCCAGCAGTGCTCGGACTAGCGGTTCGAGGAACATTCAGTACTTC. Translated: CASSARTSGSRNIQYF.

This clonotype was seen only a few times. This sequence joins TRBV15 and TRBJ2-3, with a tentative D call TRBD2 (5 bases). Trimming shortened V by 1 base and J by 0 bases, and 11 bases separated the two germline ends. From germline, CDR1 is LNHNV and CDR2 YYDKDF (reference sequence). This CDR3 has 16 amino acids. The CDR3 DNA sequence: TGTGCCACCAGCAGAGTTGGAGGAATGAGCACAGATACGCAGTATTTT. Encoded protein: CATSRVGGMSTDTQYF.

As for this clonotype: A read error may be the cause here, since a much bigger clone is one base away. The chain has TRBV20-1 and TRBJ1-2; D gene ambiguous. The CDR3 spans 15 residues. The germline gives CDR1 DFQATT, CDR2 SNEGSKA (reference sequence). The CDR3 spells CSARAPGPENYGHTF. The CDR3 nucleotides read TGCAGTGCTAGAGCCCCCGGGCCGGAGAACTATGGCCACACCTTC.

This clonotype was found a few times. The chain employs TRBV3-1 and TRBJ1-1; tentatively, D is TRBD1 (5 bases). Germline V gives CDR1 LGHDT, CDR2 YNNKEL (reference sequence). Trimming took off 4 bases at V and 5 bases at J, with 11 bases between the two ends. This CDR3 is built from 13 residues. CDR3 loop: CASSPEGRTEAFF. CDR3 bases: TGTGCCAGCAGCCCAGAGGGGAGGACTGAAGCTTTCTTT.

This clonotype has only a few counts. V is TRBV2 and J is TRBJ1-1; 7 nucleotides match TRBD1. V was pared by 5 bases and J by 0 bases, with 3 bases of the junction left unmatched. Germline loops: CDR1 SNHLY, CDR2 FYNNEI. This CDR3 is built from 14 residues. Here the CDR3 reads CASSPGQLNTEAFF. The DNA for the CDR3 is TGTGCCAGCAGTCCGGGACAGCTGAACACTGAAGCTTTCTTT.

For this clonotype: Being one base from a much bigger clone, this may be a read error. The chain combines TRBV6-1 with TRBJ2-3; 15 nucleotides line up with TRBD2. There are 15 residues in the CDR3. Germline V gene data show CDR1 as MNHNS and CDR2 as SASEGT. CDR3 nucleotide sequence: TGTGCCAGCAGTGGGACTAGCGGGGGGGCAGATACGCGGTATTTT. Its translation is CASSGTSGGADTRYF.

The chain recombines TRBV2 with TRBJ1-5; D gene unclear. V lost 0 bases, J lost 3 bases, and 18 bases lay in between. CDR3 size: 18 residues. Per the germline V gene, CDR1 is SNHLY and CDR2 is FYNNEI. CDR3 in amino acids: CASSEANSGLIFNQPQHF. In DNA, the CDR3 is TGTGCCAGCAGTGAAGCAAACTCGGGTTTGATCTTCAATCAGCCCCAGCATTTT. Full variable domain (rest looked up from reference TRBV2 and TRBJ1-5): EPEVTQTPSHQVTQMGQEVILRCVPISNHLYFYWYRQILGQKVEFLVSFYNNEISEKSEIFDDQFSVERPDGSNFTLKIRSTKLEDSAMYFCASSEANSGLIFNQPQHFGDGTRLSIL.

This clonotype was observed a few times. J is TRBJ1-6 and V is TRBV20-1; weak D call: TRBD1 (5 bases). Trimming took 3 bases from V and 6 from J, leaving 9 bases between them. The CDR3 is 13 residues long. Germline values: CDR1 DFQATT, CDR2 SNEGSKA (reference sequence). The CDR3, as DNA: TGCAGTGCTAGTGGGCAGGGTAATTCACCCCTCCACTTT. It codes for CSASGQGNSPLHF.

This chain uses TRBV4-1 with TRBJ2-3, with a weak D call TRBD1 (6 bases). The germline V gene has CDR1 MGHRA and CDR2 YSYEKL. Trimming took 0 bases from V and 2 from J, leaving 12 bases between them. CDR3 length: 16 amino acids. For the CDR3, the DNA is TGCGCCAGCAGCCAAGATAGGGGACAACACACAGATACGCAGTATTTT. This sequence encodes CASSQDRGQHTDTQYF.

This clonotype was observed a few times. The chain carries TRBV27 and TRBJ1-1; D not certain. The CDR3 length is 18 residues. The germline V and J ends were trimmed by 5 bases and 0 bases, with 22 bases remaining between them. CDR1 is MNHEY and CDR2 is SMNVEV in the germline V gene (reference sequence). The CDR3 sequence is CASSPHTGVSPMNTEAFF. CDR3 nucleotide sequence: TGTGCCAGCAGTCCTCATACGGGAGTATCCCCAATGAACACTGAAGCTTTCTTT.

The chain joins TRBV12-3 or TRBV12-4 to TRBJ2-2; D call uncertain. The CDR3 is 13 residues long. Trimming cost V 5 bases and J 2 bases, with 6 bases left between them. CDR3 nucleotides: TGTGCCAGCAGTCAACAAAACACCGGGGAGCTGTTTTTT. Its protein is CASSQQNTGELFF.

The chain joins TRBV12-3 or TRBV12-4 to TRBJ2-1; no reliable D call. The CDR3 extends over 15 amino acids. V shed 6 bases and J shed 3 bases, with 15 bases lying between them. The CDR3, as DNA: TGTGCCAGCAGAACTTCAGAGGTAGTCTACAATGAGCAGTTCTTC. Amino acid sequence: CASRTSEVVYNEQFF.

The chain combines TRBV13 with TRBJ2-1; D may be TRBD2 (6 bases). Germline CDR1 PRHDT, CDR2 FYEKMQ (reference sequence). Trimming removed 0 bases at V and 4 bases at J, with 13 bases between. The CDR3 has 16 amino acids. The CDR3: CASSLGYGGSYNEQFF. DNA of the CDR3: TGTGCCAGCAGCTTAGGATATGGGGGGAGTTACAATGAGCAGTTCTTC.

This clonotype has just a few counts. The J gene is TRBJ2-7, the V gene TRBV20-1; 9 bases map to TRBD1. The CDR3 has 14 amino acids. The ends lost 6 bases at V and 3 bases at J; junction bases unmatched: 9. Germline loops: CDR1 DFQATT, CDR2 SNEGSKA (reference sequence). This chain's CDR3 is CSALTGGHHYEQYF. Written as DNA, the CDR3 is TGCAGTGCCCTGACAGGGGGTCACCACTACGAGCAGTACTTC.

The rearrangement joins TRBV5-1 to TRBJ2-1; the D gene is possibly TRBD2 (5 bases). Trimming took 2 bases from V and 9 from J, leaving 15 bases between them. The CDR3 runs 14 residues. CDR1 is SGHRS, CDR2 YFSETQ, per germline. This chain's CDR3 is CASSFGERGTEQFF. The CDR3 coding sequence is TGCGCCAGCAGCTTCGGGGAACGGGGAACTGAGCAGTTCTTC.

This clonotype was counted between two and nine times. This chain links TRBV11-2 with TRBJ1-2, with D maybe TRBD1 (5 bases). Germline CDR1 and CDR2: SGHAT and FQNNGV. CDR3 size: 12 residues. Between the trimmed V and J ends, which lost 5 bases and 4 bases, there was a span of 8 bases. DNA of the CDR3: TGTGCCAGCAGCCCGGGGGTCTATGGCTACACCTTC. It is translated as CASSPGVYGYTF.

In its sample, this clonotype ranks as medium-sized. The gene calls are TRBV20-1 and TRBJ1-2; D not resolved. Between the trimmed V and J ends, which lost 5 bases and 1 base, there was a span of 20 bases. The CDR3 is 16 residues long. Germline lookup yields CDR1 DFQATT and CDR2 SNEGSKA (reference sequence). CDR3 coding DNA: TGCAGTGCTTCCACAGTGTACCCGTCGAATAACTATGGCTACACCTTC. This encodes CSASTVYPSNNYGYTF.

Here the CDR3 DNA reads TGCAGTGCTAGAGATGATGGGACGGCAGCCAGAGTAGCTTTCTTT. It is translated as CSARDDGTAARVAFF. This rearrangement joins TRBV20-1 to TRBJ1-1, with TRBD1 as a possible D gene (5 bases). Germline CDR1 is DFQATT and CDR2 is SNEGSKA (reference sequence). The CDR3 consists of 15 residues. The V and J ends lost 0 bases and 10 bases respectively, with 21 bases between them.

The chain recombines TRBV6-2 or TRBV6-3 with TRBJ2-1, with D tentatively TRBD2 (7 bases). Per germline, CDR1 MNHEY and CDR2 SVGEGT. The length of the CDR3 is 14 residues. The V end lost 2 bases, the J end lost 7 bases, and 12 bases lay between the germline ends. The CDR3 DNA follows: TGTGCCAGCAGTTACCCGGGGGGCCTGAATGAGCAGTTCTTC. Translated, it gives CASSYPGGLNEQFF.

This clonotype has a count of ten or more. The chain uses TRBV27 and TRBJ1-5; TRBD1 aligns across 9 bases. Germline V gene sequence: CDR1 MNHEY, CDR2 SMNVEV (reference sequence). The CDR3 contains 15 residues. V lost 5 bases, J lost 5 bases, and 7 bases stayed unmatched. CDR3 residues: CASSTTGTGHQPQHF. The CDR3 nucleotides read TGTGCCAGCAGTACCACCGGGACAGGGCATCAGCCCCAGCATTTT.

This clonotype was counted many times. The chain carries TRBV25-1 and TRBJ2-1, with 7 bases identical to TRBD2. Germline CDR1 and CDR2: MGHDK and SYGVNS. With V trimmed by 1 base and J by 4 bases, 7 bases remained unmatched. There are 16 residues in the CDR3. The CDR3 DNA reads as TGTGCCAGCAGTGAATCGGTAGCGGGTCCTTACAATGAGCAGTTCTTC. It codes for CASSESVAGPYNEQFF.